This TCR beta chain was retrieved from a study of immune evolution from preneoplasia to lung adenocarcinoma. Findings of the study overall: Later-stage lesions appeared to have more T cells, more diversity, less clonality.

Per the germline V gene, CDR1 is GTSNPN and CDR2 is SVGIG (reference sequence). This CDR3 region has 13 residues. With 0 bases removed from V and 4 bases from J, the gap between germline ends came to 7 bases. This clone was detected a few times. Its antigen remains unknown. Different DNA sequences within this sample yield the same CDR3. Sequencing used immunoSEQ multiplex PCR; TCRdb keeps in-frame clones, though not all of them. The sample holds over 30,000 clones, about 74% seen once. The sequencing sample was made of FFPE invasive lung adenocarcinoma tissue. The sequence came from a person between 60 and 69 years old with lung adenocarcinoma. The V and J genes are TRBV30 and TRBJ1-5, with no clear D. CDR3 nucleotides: TGTGCCTGGAGTGTGGCGGGAAATCAGCCCCAGCATTTT. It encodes CAWSVAGNQPQHF.